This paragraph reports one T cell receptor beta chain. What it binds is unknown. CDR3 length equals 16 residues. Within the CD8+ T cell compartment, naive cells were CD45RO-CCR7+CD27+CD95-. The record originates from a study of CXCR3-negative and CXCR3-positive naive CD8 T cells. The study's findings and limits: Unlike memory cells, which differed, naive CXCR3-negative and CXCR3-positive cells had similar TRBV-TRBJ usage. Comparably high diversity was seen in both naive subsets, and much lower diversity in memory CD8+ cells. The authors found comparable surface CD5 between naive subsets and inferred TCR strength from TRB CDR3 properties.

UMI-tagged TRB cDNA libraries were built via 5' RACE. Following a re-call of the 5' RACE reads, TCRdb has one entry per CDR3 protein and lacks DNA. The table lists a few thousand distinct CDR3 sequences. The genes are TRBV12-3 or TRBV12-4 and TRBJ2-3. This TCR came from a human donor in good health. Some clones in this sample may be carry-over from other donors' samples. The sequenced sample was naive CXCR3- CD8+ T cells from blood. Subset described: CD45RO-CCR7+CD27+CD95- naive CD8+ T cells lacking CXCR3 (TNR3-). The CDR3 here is CASSLYGGTSTDTQYF.